This T cell receptor (beta chain) is drawn from a study of blood T cells in healthy people across ages. General study results and limits: Aged donors had fewer naive CD4+ cells and lower diversity than long-lived donors. Changes seen in expanded clonotypes were possibly confounded by donor CMV status left unknown. Estimated diversity that came from one million T cells was considered an underestimate.

Germline values: CDR1 DFQATT, CDR2 SNEGSKA (reference sequence). CDR3 length equals 15 residues. V gave up 0 bases and J gave up 11 bases; unmatched junction bases: 13. As to this clonotype: Its target is unknown.

Alongside a J-beta primer mix, a sample-barcoded 5' primer served in a second PCR lasting roughly 6 to 11 cycles. With 12 random nucleotides, a template-switch adaptor tagged each individual cDNA molecule. Each CDR3 protein gets one entry after TCRdb re-called the 5' RACE reads with MiXCR. The sample holds fewer than 800,000 distinct CDR3 sequences; about a third are singletons and the top ten take 15%. The chain carries TRBV20-1 and TRBJ2-5, with TRBD1 matching 9 bases. This clonotype originated in a woman of 80 years or more in good health. Sample: blood. CDR3 bases: TGCAGTGCTAGAGATCCCGGGACAGGGCCTTACGGGCAGTACTTC. Protein product: CSARDPGTGPYGQYF.